This T cell receptor (beta chain) was sequenced during a study of human T cells and chemical hapten exposure. Time point indicated: pre-sensitization, week 0. The treatment is: therapeutic diphenylcyclopropenone sensitization with weekly scalp DPC. This clonotype was recorded a few times. TCRdb analysed the RACE reads with MiXCR anew, one entry per CDR3 protein. The sample yields approximately 320,000 distinct CDR3 sequences, 4.5% to 7% seen once. This CDR3 spans 12 amino acids. V lost 4 bases to trimming and J lost 15 bases, with 15 bases between them. Germline CDR1 is KGHDR and CDR2 is SFDVKD. The chain recombines TRBV24-1 with TRBJ2-1; D possibly corresponds to TRBD2 (7 bases). This receptor was taken from a woman in her late teens or twenties with alopecia areata. Some clones in this sample may be carry-over from other donors' samples. Specimen: whole blood, collected in connection with sensitization to the hapten diphenylcyclopropenone (DPC). CDR3 residues: CATSDPGEGRFF. The DNA for the CDR3 is TGTGCCACCAGTGACCCAGGGGAGGGTCGGTTCTTC.